This entry lists 12 T cell receptor beta chains sequenced from one sample in a study of immune evolution from preneoplasia to lung adenocarcinoma. TCRdb keeps only in-frame clones here, not all; method: immunoSEQ multiplex PCR. The repertoire holds some 9,800 clones, with around 90% as singletons. Sequenced: FFPE invasive lung adenocarcinoma tissue. These receptor sequences come from a person between 65 and 79 years old with invasive lung adenocarcinoma. Some clones in this sample may be carry-over from other donors' samples.

V is TRBV7-9 and J is TRBJ1-1, with D hard to call. There are 14 residues in the CDR3. CDR1 is SEHNR, CDR2 FQNEAQ, per germline (reference sequence). With 1 base removed from V and 0 bases from J, the gap between germline ends came to 6 bases. CDR3 amino acids: CASSLGGLNTEAFF. CDR3 bases: TGTGCCAGCAGCTTAGGAGGGTTGAACACTGAAGCTTTCTTT.

This clone has just a few counts. V and J are TRBV5-1 and TRBJ2-2; 9 bases line up with TRBD1. The length of the CDR3 is 14 residues. With 5 bases clipped from V and 4 bases from J, the junction kept 3 bases outside the gene matches. Per the germline V gene, CDR1 is SGHRS and CDR2 is YFSETQ. The DNA of the CDR3 is TGCGCCAGCAGGACGACAGGGGGCACCGGGGAGCTGTTTTTT. Protein: CASRTTGGTGELFF. Using reference TRBV5-1 and TRBJ2-2 for the parts outside the CDR3, the full variable domain is KAGVTQTPRYLIKTRGQQVTLSCSPISGHRSVSWYQQTPGQGLQFLFEYFSETQRNKGNFPGRFSGRQFSNSRSEMNVSTLELGDSALYLCASRTTGGTGELFFGEGSRLTVL.

This sequence joins TRBV30 and TRBJ2-5, with D tentatively TRBD2 (6 bases). V lost 2 bases and J 2 bases, leaving 15 bases between the germline ends. The CDR3 totals 15 residues. Germline V gene data show CDR1 as GTSNPN and CDR2 as SVGIG (reference sequence). CDR3 residues: CAWSRLTGAQETQYF. The CDR3 DNA reads as TGTGCCTGGAGTCGGCTTACGGGAGCGCAAGAGACCCAGTACTTC. The variable domain in full, with the rest retrieved from reference TRBV30 and TRBJ2-5, is SQTIHQWPATLVQPVGSPLSLECTVEGTSNPNLYWYRQAAGRGLQLLFYSVGIGQISSEVPQNLSASRPQDRQFILSSKKLLLSDSGFYLCAWSRLTGAQETQYFGPGTRLLVL.

This chain joins TRBV27 and TRBJ2-5; D may be TRBD1 (5 bases). Germline CDR1 is MNHEY and CDR2 is SMNVEV (reference sequence). The CDR3 has 15 amino acids. V lost 5 bases and J lost 5, with 18 bases in between. Written as DNA, the CDR3 is TGTGCCAGCAGTCCATCTAGGCAGGGTCTGGAGACCCAGTACTTC. Translation gives CASSPSRQGLETQYF.

This rearrangement joins TRBV5-4 to TRBJ2-3; tentatively, D is TRBD2 (5 bases). This CDR3 is 15 amino acids long. V lost 0 bases, J lost 0 bases, and 8 bases lay in between. Germline V lookup: CDR1 SGHNT, CDR2 YYREEE (reference sequence). The CDR3 here is CASSLASGSTDTQYF. Written as DNA, the CDR3 is TGTGCCAGCAGCTTGGCCAGCGGTAGCACAGATACGCAGTATTTT.

This chain uses TRBV30 with TRBJ1-5, with D possibly TRBD1 on 5 matching bases. Germline assignment: CDR1 GTSNPN and CDR2 SVGIG (reference sequence). The CDR3 consists of 14 residues. V lost 1 base and J 1 base, leaving 8 bases between the germline ends. The CDR3 here is CAWSAGASNQPQHF. The CDR3 DNA sequence: TGTGCCTGGAGTGCCGGGGCAAGCAATCAGCCCCAGCATTTT.

The chain couples TRBV7-9 to TRBJ2-3; D uncertain. The germline CDR1 and CDR2 sequences are SEHNR and FQNEAQ (reference sequence). V was pared by 4 bases and J by 5 bases, with 7 bases between. The CDR3 length is 12 residues. CDR3 bases: TGTGCCAGCAGCTCAGACGGAGATACGCAGTATTTT. It yields the protein CASSSDGDTQYF. The full variable domain, completed using reference TRBV7-9 and TRBJ2-3, is DTGVSQNPRHKITKRGQNVTFRCDPISEHNRLYWYRQTLGQGPEFLTYFQNEAQLEKSRLLSDRFSAERPKGSFSTLEIQRTEQGDSAMYLCASSSDGDTQYFGPGTRLTVL.

The chain combines TRBV5-1 with TRBJ2-3; D call uncertain. The germline gives CDR1 SGHRS, CDR2 YFSETQ. There are 16 residues in the CDR3. Trimming removed 0 bases at V and 2 bases at J, with 13 bases between. The DNA of the CDR3 is TGCGCCAGCAGCTTGGAGTGGACGCCAACCACAGATACGCAGTATTTT. Its translation: CASSLEWTPTTDTQYF.

The count of this clone is one. The rearrangement uses TRBV7-3 and TRBJ2-5; 8 bases are a match to TRBD2. Germline V gene sequence: CDR1 SGHTA, CDR2 FQGTGA. Trimming at V came to 5 bases and at J to 2 bases, leaving 10 bases not matched to a gene. The CDR3 covers 16 residues. This CDR3 reads CASSRRASGLQETQYF. The CDR3 bases are TGTGCCAGCAGCCGGCGTGCTAGCGGGCTACAAGAGACCCAGTACTTC.

The chain joins TRBV5-1 to TRBJ1-5; 7 bases line up with TRBD1. CDR1 is SGHRS and CDR2 is YFSETQ in the germline V gene. The CDR3 totals 14 residues. Trimming removed 3 bases from V and 4 bases from J; junction bases left unmatched: 4. The CDR3: CASSWTGENQPQHF. The DNA of the CDR3 is TGCGCCAGCAGCTGGACAGGTGAAAATCAGCCCCAGCATTTT.

V usage is TRBV4-1 and J usage is TRBJ2-7, with TRBD2 identical over 9 bases. Per germline, CDR1 MGHRA and CDR2 YSYEKL. J lost 2 bases, V lost 0 bases, and 17 bases had no gene match. The CDR3 extends over 20 amino acids. The CDR3 coding sequence is TGCGCCAGCAGCCAAGATAACGGGGGGATCGTCGCGGGAGGGCCCTACGAGCAGTACTTC. It yields the protein CASSQDNGGIVAGGPYEQYF.

This rearrangement joins TRBV29-1 to TRBJ1-5; unclear D gene. Looked up from germline, CDR1 is SQVTM and CDR2 is ANQGSEA. V was cut by 7 bases and J by 10 bases, with 8 bases left in between. The CDR3 has 9 amino acids. The CDR3 here is CSGTLPQHF. DNA for the CDR3: TGCAGCGGAACGCTTCCCCAGCATTTT. Together with reference TRBV29-1 and TRBJ1-5, the CDR3 gives the full variable domain: SAVISQKPSRDICQRGTSLTIQCQVDSQVTMMFWYRQQPGQSLTLIATANQGSEATYESGFVIDKFPISRPNLTFSTLTVSNMSPEDSSIYLCSGTLPQHFGDGTRLSIL.